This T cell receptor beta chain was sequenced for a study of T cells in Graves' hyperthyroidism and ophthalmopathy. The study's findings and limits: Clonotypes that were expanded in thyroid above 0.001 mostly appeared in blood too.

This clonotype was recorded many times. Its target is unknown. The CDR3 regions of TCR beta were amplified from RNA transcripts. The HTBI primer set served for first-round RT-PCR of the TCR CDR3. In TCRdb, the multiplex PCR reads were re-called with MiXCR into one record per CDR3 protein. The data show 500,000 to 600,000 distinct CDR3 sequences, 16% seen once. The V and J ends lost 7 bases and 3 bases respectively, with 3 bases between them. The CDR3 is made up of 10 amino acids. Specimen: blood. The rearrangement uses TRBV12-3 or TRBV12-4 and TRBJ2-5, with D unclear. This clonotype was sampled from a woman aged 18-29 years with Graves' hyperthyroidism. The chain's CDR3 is CASIKETQYF. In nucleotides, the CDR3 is TGTGCCAGCATTAAAGAGACCCAGTACTTC.